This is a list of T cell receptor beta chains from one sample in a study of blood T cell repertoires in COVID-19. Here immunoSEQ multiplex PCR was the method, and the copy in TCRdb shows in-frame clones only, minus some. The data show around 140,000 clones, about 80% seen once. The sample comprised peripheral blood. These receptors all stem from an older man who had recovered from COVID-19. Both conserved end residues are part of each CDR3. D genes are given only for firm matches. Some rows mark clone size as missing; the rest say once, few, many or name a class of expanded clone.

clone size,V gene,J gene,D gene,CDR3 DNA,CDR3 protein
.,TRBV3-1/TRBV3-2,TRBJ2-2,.,TGTGCCAGCAGCCAAGCTGAGGGCCATTACGGGGAGCTGTTTTTT,CASSQAEGHYGELFF
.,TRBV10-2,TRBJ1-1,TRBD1,TGCGCCAGCAGTGCTGTTCTGGGACAGGTAGGGAACACTGAAGCTTTCTTT,CASSAVLGQVGNTEAFF
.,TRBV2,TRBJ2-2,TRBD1,TGTGCCAGCAGTCCTACAGGGGGCAGGAACACCGGGGAGCTGTTTTTT,CASSPTGGRNTGELFF
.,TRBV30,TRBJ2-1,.,TGTGCCTGGAGTAGGGACTTTGGCCTTGAGCAGTTCTTC,CAWSRDFGLEQFF
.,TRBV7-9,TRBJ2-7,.,TGTGCCAGCAGCTTAGAACAGGGCGGCGAGCAGTACTTC,CASSLEQGGEQYF
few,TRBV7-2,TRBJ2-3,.,TGTGCCAGCAGCTCCGGTCTAAAAGATACGCAGTATTTT,CASSSGLKDTQYF
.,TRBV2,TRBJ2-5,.,TGTGCCAGCGGATTTGACTTAGCGGTACAAGAGACCCAGTACTTC,CASGFDLAVQETQYF
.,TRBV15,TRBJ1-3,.,TGTGCCACCAGCTCCAGGTCTACCTCTGGAAACACCATATATTTT,CATSSRSTSGNTIYF
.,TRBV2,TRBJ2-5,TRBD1,TGTGCCAGCAGCGTAAACTACAGGGGCGAGTACCAAGAGACCCAGTACTTC,CASSVNYRGEYQETQYF
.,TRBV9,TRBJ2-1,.,TGTGCCAGCAGCCTCGATCAACTCTCCTACAATGAGCAGTTCTTC,CASSLDQLSYNEQFF
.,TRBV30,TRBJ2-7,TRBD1,TGTGCCTGGAGTGGATACAGGGGGACCTACGAGCAGTACTTC,CAWSGYRGTYEQYF
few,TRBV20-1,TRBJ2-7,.,TGCAGTGCTAGCGGGAACGACGAGCAGTACTTC,CSASGNDEQYF
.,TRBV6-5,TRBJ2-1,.,TGTGCCAGCAGTTACGGAAGACTATCGATCGATGAGCAGTTCTTC,CASSYGRLSIDEQFF
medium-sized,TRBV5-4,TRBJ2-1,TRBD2,TGTGCCAGCAGCTTGATAGCGGGAGGGCCCTCGTGGAATGAGCAGTTCTTC,CASSLIAGGPSWNEQFF
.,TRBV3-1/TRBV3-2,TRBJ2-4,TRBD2,TGTGCCAGCAGCCAAGTAGAGTTCCGGGGGGAAACCTCCAAAAACATTCAGTACTTC,CASSQVEFRGETSKNIQYF
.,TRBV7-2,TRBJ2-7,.,TGTGCCAGCAGCTTAGTAATAACCTACGAGCAGTACTTC,CASSLVITYEQYF
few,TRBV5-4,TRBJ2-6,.,TGTGCCAGCAGCTTTTTATCTGGGGCCAACGTCCTGACTTTC,CASSFLSGANVLTF
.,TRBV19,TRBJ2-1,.,TGTGCCAGTAGTATAGATCGGGACTACAATGAGCAGTTCTTC,CASSIDRDYNEQFF
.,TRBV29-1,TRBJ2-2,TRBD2,TGCAGCGTTGGGGTGACTAGCGGGAGATACACCGGGGAGCTGTTTTTT,CSVGVTSGRYTGELFF
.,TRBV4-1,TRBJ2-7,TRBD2,TGCGCCAGCAGCCAAGGACTAGCGGGAAGAACCTACGAGCAGTACTTC,CASSQGLAGRTYEQYF
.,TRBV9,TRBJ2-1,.,TGTGCCAGCAGCGTAATCGGGGGATCCTACAATGAGCAGTTCTTC,CASSVIGGSYNEQFF
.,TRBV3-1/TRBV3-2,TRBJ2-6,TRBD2,TGTGCCAGCAGCTCATGGGGGGGAGGGGGGGCCAACGTCCTGACTTTC,CASSSWGGGGANVLTF
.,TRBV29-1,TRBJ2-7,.,TGCAGCGTCCTTAGCTTTAACGAGCAGTACTTC,CSVLSFNEQYF
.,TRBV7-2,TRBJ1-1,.,TGTGCCAGCAGCTTTTCAGTGAACACTGAAGCTTTCTTT,CASSFSVNTEAFF
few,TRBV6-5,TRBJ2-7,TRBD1,TGTGCCAGCAGTAGAGACAGGGATTTAGGCGAGCAGTACTTC,CASSRDRDLGEQYF
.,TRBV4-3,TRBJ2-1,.,TGCGCCAGCAGCCAAATTCAGGGGAGTGAGCAGTTCTTC,CASSQIQGSEQFF
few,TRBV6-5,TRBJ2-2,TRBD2,TGTGCCAGCAGGTTGATAGCGGGATACACCGGGGAGCTGTTTTTT,CASRLIAGYTGELFF
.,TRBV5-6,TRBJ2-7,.,TGTGCCAGCAGCTCTCAAGATAGGGGGATTGGCTACGAGCAGTACTTC,CASSSQDRGIGYEQYF
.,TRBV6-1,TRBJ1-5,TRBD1,TGTGCCAGCAGTGAAGCAAAGACAGGGTATCAGCCCCAGCATTTT,CASSEAKTGYQPQHF
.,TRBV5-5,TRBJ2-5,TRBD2,TGTGCCAGCAGCACCCGGACTAGCGGGAGGGAGACCCAGTACTTC,CASSTRTSGRETQYF
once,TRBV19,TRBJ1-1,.,TGTGCCAGTATCCCAGGGCCTAACACTGAAGCTTTCTTT,CASIPGPNTEAFF
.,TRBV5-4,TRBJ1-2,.,TGTGCCAGCAGCTTGTCCGGGGTTGGCTACACCTTC,CASSLSGVGYTF
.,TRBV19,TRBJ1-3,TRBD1,TGTGCCAGTACACCGACAGGGTCTGGAAACACCATATATTTT,CASTPTGSGNTIYF
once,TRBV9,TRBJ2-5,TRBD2,TGTGCCAGCAGCGCACTAGCGGGAGGTCGGGAGACCCAGTACTTC,CASSALAGGRETQYF
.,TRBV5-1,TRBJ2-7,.,TGCGCCAGCAGCTCGCTCCCTACTACCTACGAGCAGTACTTC,CASSSLPTTYEQYF
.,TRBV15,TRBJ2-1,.,TGTGCCACCAGCAGAGTCGTCCATGCGGAGCAGTTCTTC,CATSRVVHAEQFF
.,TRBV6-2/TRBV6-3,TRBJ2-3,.,TGTGCCAGCAGTCCCGATTTCGGGAGCATCAATACGCAGTATTTT,CASSPDFGSINTQYF
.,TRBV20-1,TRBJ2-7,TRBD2,TGCAGTGCTAGTAGCGGGAGGGCCGAGCAGTACTTC,CSASSGRAEQYF
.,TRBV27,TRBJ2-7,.,TGTGCCAGCAGTTATACCCGCCGACTTTCCTACGAGCAGTACTTC,CASSYTRRLSYEQYF
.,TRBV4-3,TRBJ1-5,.,TGCGCCAGCAGCCAAGATCGGGCAGGGGCGAGAAACCAGCCCCAGCATTTT,CASSQDRAGARNQPQHF
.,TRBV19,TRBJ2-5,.,TGTGCCAGTAGTATGGGGCGGGATAAGAAGCAAGAGACCCAGTACTTC,CASSMGRDKKQETQYF
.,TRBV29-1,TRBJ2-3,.,TGCAGCGTTGTAGAAGCCACAGATACGCAGTATTTT,CSVVEATDTQYF